Described below is a single T cell receptor (beta chain) sequence and its context. The antigen remains undetermined. The CDR3 extends over 14 amino acids. Germline V gene sequence: CDR1 SNHLY, CDR2 FYNNEI. V was pared by 8 bases and J by 0 bases, with 7 bases of the junction left unmatched. The sample is drawn from a study of cytomegalovirus exposure and HLA in healthy donors. Measured with immunoSEQ multiplex PCR; TCRdb has only the in-frame clones, and not every one. Of about 130,000 clones listed, about 80% are singletons. Overall study findings and caveats: Published work reported that the classifier diagnosed cytomegalovirus status with high specificity and sensitivity.

V and J are TRBV2 and TRBJ2-7; TRBD2 matches at 7 bases. The source is a man aged 25-45 years in good health and CMV-seropositive. The sample was PBMCs. The CDR3 loop reads CASGRDYASYEQYF. DNA for the CDR3: TGTGCCAGCGGGCGGGACTATGCCTCCTACGAGCAGTACTTC.